These 19 T cell receptor beta chains were sequenced from one sample in a study of CD8 T cells in Susac syndrome. The RNA input was roughly 0.45 to 1 ug, and it was reverse transcribed with random hexamers. From the immunoSEQ multiplex PCR reads, TCRdb called clonotypes with MiXCR, one entry per CDR3 protein. Of 140,000 or so distinct CDR3 sequences detected, approximately 94% appear once; the ten largest clones hold 0.07% to 0.1%. The sequenced sample consisted of CD4+ T cells from PBMCs. The receptor set was obtained from a human donor in good health.

This clonotype was seen only once. The rearrangement joins TRBV10-1 to TRBJ1-5; D uncertain. Trimming cost V 5 bases and J 3 bases, with 14 bases left between them. The CDR3 runs to 15 residues. Germline CDR1 and CDR2: WNHNN and SYGVQD (reference sequence). For the CDR3, the DNA is TGCGCCAGCAGTAGGAGGAAGGGTCTCAATCAGCCCCAGCATTTT. Its protein product is CASSRRKGLNQPQHF.

V gene TRBV7-3 combines with J gene TRBJ2-2, with D perhaps TRBD1 (7 bases). CDR1 is SGHTA and CDR2 is FQGTGA in the germline V gene. The CDR3 extends over 16 amino acids. Trimming stripped 5 bases from V and 3 bases from J, with 16 bases between. In DNA form, the CDR3 reads TGTGCCAGCAGCCCACGTGGCAGGGGGGACACCGGGGAGCTGTTTTTT. Encoded protein: CASSPRGRGDTGELFF.

CDR3 sequence (DNA): TGTGCCACCAGCAGAGATCTACCAGGAACTGAAAAACTGTTTTTT. This codes for CATSRDLPGTEKLFF. The gene calls are TRBV15 and TRBJ1-4; D uncertain. This CDR3 comprises 15 residues. Looked up from germline, CDR1 is LNHNV and CDR2 is YYDKDF (reference sequence). V lost 0 bases, J lost 7 bases, and 12 bases lay in between.

This chain uses TRBV20-1 with TRBJ2-5; 7 bases are a match to TRBD2. This CDR3 contains 13 residues. Trimming cost V 6 bases and J 4 bases; bases outside gene matches: 8. Germline assignment: CDR1 DFQATT and CDR2 SNEGSKA (reference sequence). As DNA, the CDR3 is TGCAGTGCGAGTGACGGGGGGAGAGAGACCCAGTACTTC. Translating gives CSASDGGRETQYF.

The genes are TRBV10-3 and TRBJ1-2, with D unresolved. Germline values: CDR1 ENHRY, CDR2 SYGVKD. V was trimmed by 2 bases and J by 2 bases, leaving 9 bases between them. This CDR3 has 14 residues. The CDR3 DNA follows: TGTGCCATCAGTGAGCTCCGACAAAACTATGGCTACACCTTC. Amino acids: CAISELRQNYGYTF.

This clonotype was observed once. This chain joins TRBV20-1 and TRBJ2-1; D gene unclear. The germline V gene has CDR1 DFQATT and CDR2 SNEGSKA (reference sequence). V lost 3 bases to trimming and J lost 4 bases, with 7 bases between them. CDR3 length: 12 residues. CDR3 residues: CSARPQYNEQFF. CDR3 DNA sequence: TGCAGTGCTAGGCCCCAATACAATGAGCAGTTCTTC.

The chain employs TRBV5-6 and TRBJ1-4, with a tentative D call TRBD1 (5 bases). V lost 1 base to trimming and J lost 12 bases, with 13 bases between them. This CDR3 is built from 13 residues. CDR1 is SGHDT, CDR2 YYEEEE, per germline. CDR3 in DNA: TGTGCCAGCAGCTTGAGGTCCCAGGGTCAACTGTTTTTT. It specifies CASSLRSQGQLFF.

This clonotype appeared a single time. V and J are TRBV12-3 or TRBV12-4 and TRBJ2-7; weak D call: TRBD2 (5 bases). The CDR3 loop spans 13 amino acids. Trimming took 7 bases from V and 9 from J, leaving 19 bases between them. The CDR3 loop is CASKDTDLLGQYF. The CDR3 DNA sequence: TGTGCCAGCAAAGACACAGATTTACTAGGGCAGTACTTC.

The rearrangement uses TRBV6-1 and TRBJ2-7; D possibly corresponds to TRBD2 (5 bases). This CDR3 region has 15 residues. The germline V gene has CDR1 MNHNS and CDR2 SASEGT. Deletions cut 1 base from V and 0 bases from J, with 10 bases between. The CDR3 here is CASSEVSLASYEQYF. The DNA of the CDR3 is TGTGCCAGCAGTGAAGTAAGTCTAGCCTCCTACGAGCAGTACTTC.

The V and J genes are TRBV7-9 and TRBJ1-2, with 8 bases lining up with TRBD1. Germline V gives CDR1 SEHNR, CDR2 FQNEAQ (reference sequence). J was trimmed by 8 bases and V by 5 bases; bases with no gene match: 7. The CDR3 is 13 residues long. As DNA, the CDR3 is TGTGCCAGCAGCCCACAGGGGGTGGAAGGCTACACCTTC. Translating gives CASSPQGVEGYTF.

The J gene is TRBJ1-5, the V gene TRBV5-8; a weak D match, TRBD1 (6 bases). This CDR3 contains 16 residues. Germline assignment: CDR1 SGHTS and CDR2 YDEGEE. V was clipped by 1 base and J by 2 bases, with 13 bases between them. The DNA of the CDR3 is TGTGCCAGCAGCTTGTCCACAGGGTTACGCAATCAGCCCCAGCATTTT. Translating it yields CASSLSTGLRNQPQHF.

The rearrangement joins TRBV24-1 to TRBJ2-1; D not certain. The CDR3 is 16 residues long. Germline loops: CDR1 KGHDR, CDR2 SFDVKD. The V end lost 4 bases, the J end lost 3 bases, and 15 bases lay between the germline ends. The CDR3 DNA is TGTGCCACCAGTGACGGTCCACCCACCGACTACAATGAGCAGTTCTTC. It yields the protein CATSDGPPTDYNEQFF.

This clonotype was observed a single time. The J gene is TRBJ2-1, the V gene TRBV9, with TRBD1 matching over 7 bases. The CDR3 runs to 15 residues. In germline, CDR1 is SGDLS, CDR2 YYNGEE. Losses at the gene ends were 2 bases for V and 4 bases for J; bases not matched to a gene: 6. The CDR3 spells CASSVRDRQYNEQFF. The CDR3 DNA reads TGTGCCAGCAGCGTCCGGGACAGACAGTACAATGAGCAGTTCTTC.

The J gene is TRBJ2-7, the V gene TRBV12-3 or TRBV12-4; no clear D gene. CDR3 length equals 14 residues. The V end was cut by 3 bases, the J end by 2 bases, with 11 bases between. The CDR3 sequence is CASSFARQTYEQYF. CDR3 sequence (DNA): TGTGCCAGCAGTTTTGCCCGCCAGACCTACGAGCAGTACTTC.

V gene TRBV4-1 combines with J gene TRBJ1-1; TRBD1 aligns across 10 bases. V dropped 0 bases and J dropped 11; count of bases not matched to a gene: 3. CDR3 length: 13 amino acids. Per the germline V gene, CDR1 is MGHRA and CDR2 is YSYEKL. The CDR3 spells CASSQDPGQGAFF. CDR3 sequence (DNA): TGCGCCAGCAGCCAAGACCCGGGACAGGGGGCTTTCTTT.

This clonotype was detected a few times. The rearrangement uses TRBV5-5 and TRBJ2-7, with D possibly being TRBD1 (6 bases). This CDR3 is 12 amino acids long. Trimming cost V 5 bases and J 2 bases, with 8 bases left between them. Germline V gene sequence: CDR1 SGHKS, CDR2 YYEKEE (reference sequence). CDR3 in amino acids: CASRAGAYEQYF. CDR3 bases: TGTGCCAGCAGGGCAGGGGCCTACGAGCAGTACTTC.

A single count supports this clonotype. The V call is TRBV7-9, the J call TRBJ2-4; TRBD2 agrees at 10 bases. The V segment lost 3 bases and the J segment 1 base; nucleotides outside the gene matches: 9. This CDR3 comprises 18 residues. Germline V lookup: CDR1 SEHNR, CDR2 FQNEAQ (reference sequence). As DNA, the CDR3 is TGTGCCAGCAGCTTCACCCTAAGCGGGAGGGTGGCCAAAAACATTCAGTACTTC. The encoded protein is CASSFTLSGRVAKNIQYF.

CDR3 sequence reads: CSAPFSLVSGEQYF. Written as DNA, the CDR3 is TGCAGTGCCCCTTTCTCACTAGTATCCGGCGAGCAGTACTTC. The rearrangement joins TRBV20-1 to TRBJ2-7; TRBD2 might be the D (5 bases). CDR3 length: 14 amino acids. Trimming removed 6 bases from V and 6 bases from J, with 21 bases in between. Germline V lookup: CDR1 DFQATT, CDR2 SNEGSKA (reference sequence).

The genes are TRBV20-1 and TRBJ1-2; no clear D. CDR3 length equals 13 residues. V dropped 1 base and J dropped 9 bases, with 15 bases sitting between them. Germline lookup yields CDR1 DFQATT and CDR2 SNEGSKA (reference sequence). In DNA form, the CDR3 reads TGCAGTGCTAGAGCAGACTTAGGGATTAGCTACACCTTC. This sequence encodes CSARADLGISYTF.